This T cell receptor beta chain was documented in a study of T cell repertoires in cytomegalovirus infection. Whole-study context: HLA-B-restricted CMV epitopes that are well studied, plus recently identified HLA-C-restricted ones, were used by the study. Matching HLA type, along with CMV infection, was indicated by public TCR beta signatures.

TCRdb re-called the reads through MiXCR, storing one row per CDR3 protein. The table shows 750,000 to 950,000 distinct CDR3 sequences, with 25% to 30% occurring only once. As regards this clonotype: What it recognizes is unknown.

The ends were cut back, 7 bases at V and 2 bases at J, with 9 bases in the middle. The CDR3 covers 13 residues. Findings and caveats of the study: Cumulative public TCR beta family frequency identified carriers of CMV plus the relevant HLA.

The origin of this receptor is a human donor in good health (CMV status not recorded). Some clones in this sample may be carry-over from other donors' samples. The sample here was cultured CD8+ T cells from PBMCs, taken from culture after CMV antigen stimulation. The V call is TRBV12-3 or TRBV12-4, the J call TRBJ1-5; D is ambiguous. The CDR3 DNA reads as TGTGCCAGCACCCCGGTCGGCAATCAGCCCCAGCATTTT. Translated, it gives CASTPVGNQPQHF.